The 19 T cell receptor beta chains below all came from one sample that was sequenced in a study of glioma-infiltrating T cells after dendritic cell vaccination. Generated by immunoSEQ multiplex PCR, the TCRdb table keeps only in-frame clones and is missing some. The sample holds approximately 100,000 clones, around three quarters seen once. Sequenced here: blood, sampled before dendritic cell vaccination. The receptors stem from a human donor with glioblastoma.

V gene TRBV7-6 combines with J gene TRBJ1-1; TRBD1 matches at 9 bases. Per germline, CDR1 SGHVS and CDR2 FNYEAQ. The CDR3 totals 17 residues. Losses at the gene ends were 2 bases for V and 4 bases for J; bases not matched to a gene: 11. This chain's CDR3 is CASSLSRDRVIGTEAFF. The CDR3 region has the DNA TGTGCCAGCAGCTTAAGCCGGGACAGGGTGATAGGCACTGAAGCTTTCTTT.

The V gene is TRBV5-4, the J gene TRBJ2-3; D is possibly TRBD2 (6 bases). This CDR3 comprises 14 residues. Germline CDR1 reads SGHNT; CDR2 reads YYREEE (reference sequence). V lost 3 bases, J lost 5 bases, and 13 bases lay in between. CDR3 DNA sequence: TGTGCCAGCAGCTCGCCGCGGGGTGAAGATACGCAGTATTTT. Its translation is CASSSPRGEDTQYF.

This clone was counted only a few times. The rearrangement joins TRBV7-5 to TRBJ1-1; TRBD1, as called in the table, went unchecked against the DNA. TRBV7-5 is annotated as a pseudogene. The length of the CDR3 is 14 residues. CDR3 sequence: CASSSGQPNTEAFF. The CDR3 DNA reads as TGTGCCAGCAGCTCGGGACAGCCGAACACTGAAGCTTTCTTT.

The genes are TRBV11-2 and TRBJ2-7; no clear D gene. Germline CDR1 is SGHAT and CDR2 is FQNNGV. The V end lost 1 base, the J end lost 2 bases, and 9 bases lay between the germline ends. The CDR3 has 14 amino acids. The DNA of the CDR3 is TGTGCCAGCAGCTTAGTCGCTACGACCTACGAGCAGTACTTC. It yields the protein CASSLVATTYEQYF.

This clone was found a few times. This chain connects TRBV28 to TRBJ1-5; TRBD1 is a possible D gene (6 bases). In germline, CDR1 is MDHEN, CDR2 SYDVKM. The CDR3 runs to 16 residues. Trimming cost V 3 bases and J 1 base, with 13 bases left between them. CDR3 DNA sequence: TGTGCCAGCAGTTTTATGGGGGGGGCGAGCAATCAGCCCCAGCATTTT. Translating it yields CASSFMGGASNQPQHF.

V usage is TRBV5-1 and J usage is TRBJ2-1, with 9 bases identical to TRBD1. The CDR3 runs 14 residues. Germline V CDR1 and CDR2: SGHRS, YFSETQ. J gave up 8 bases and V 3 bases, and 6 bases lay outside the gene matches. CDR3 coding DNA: TGCGCCAGCAGCTGGGGGACAGGGTTTGATGAGCAGTTCTTC. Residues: CASSWGTGFDEQFF.

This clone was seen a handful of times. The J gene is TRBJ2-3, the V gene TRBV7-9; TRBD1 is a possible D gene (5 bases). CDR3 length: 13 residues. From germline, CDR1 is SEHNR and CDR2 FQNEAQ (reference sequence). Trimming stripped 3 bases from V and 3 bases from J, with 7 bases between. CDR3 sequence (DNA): TGTGCCAGCAGCTTCAGGGTAACAGATACGCAGTATTTT. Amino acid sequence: CASSFRVTDTQYF.

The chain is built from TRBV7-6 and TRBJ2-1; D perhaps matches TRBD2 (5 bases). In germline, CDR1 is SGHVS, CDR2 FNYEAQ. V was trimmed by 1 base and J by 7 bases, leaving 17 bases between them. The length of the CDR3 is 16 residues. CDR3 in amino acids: CASSLEPGLPINEQFF. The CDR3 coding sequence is TGTGCCAGCAGCTTAGAGCCAGGACTTCCGATTAATGAGCAGTTCTTC. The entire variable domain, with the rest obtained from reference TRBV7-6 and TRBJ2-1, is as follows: GAGVSQSPRYKVTKRGQDVALRCDPISGHVSLYWYRQALGQGPEFLTYFNYEAQQDKSGLPNDRFSAERPEGSISTLTIQRTEQRDSAMYRCASSLEPGLPINEQFFGPGTRLTVL.

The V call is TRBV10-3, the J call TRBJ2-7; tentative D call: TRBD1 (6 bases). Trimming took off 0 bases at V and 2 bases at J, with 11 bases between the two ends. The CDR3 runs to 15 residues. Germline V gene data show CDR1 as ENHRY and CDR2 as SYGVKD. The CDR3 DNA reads TGTGCCATCAGTGAGTCCTACGGGACACCCTACGAGCAGTACTTC. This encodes CAISESYGTPYEQYF.

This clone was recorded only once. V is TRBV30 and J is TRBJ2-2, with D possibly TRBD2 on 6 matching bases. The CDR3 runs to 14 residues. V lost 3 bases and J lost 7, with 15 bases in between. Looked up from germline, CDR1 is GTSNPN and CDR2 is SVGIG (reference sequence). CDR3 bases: TGTGCCTGGAGCCTATTCGGAGCGGGCGGGGAGCTGTTTTTT. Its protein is CAWSLFGAGGELFF. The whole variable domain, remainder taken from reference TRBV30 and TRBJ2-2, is SQTIHQWPATLVQPVGSPLSLECTVEGTSNPNLYWYRQAAGRGLQLLFYSVGIGQISSEVPQNLSASRPQDRQFILSSKKLLLSDSGFYLCAWSLFGAGGELFFGEGSRLTVL.

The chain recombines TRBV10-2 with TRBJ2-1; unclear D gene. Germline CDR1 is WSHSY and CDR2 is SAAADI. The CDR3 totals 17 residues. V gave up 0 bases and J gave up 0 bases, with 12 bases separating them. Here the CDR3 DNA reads TGCGCCAGCAGTGAGTCGGGCCCCCTCGGCTCCTACAATGAGCAGTTCTTC. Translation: CASSESGPLGSYNEQFF.

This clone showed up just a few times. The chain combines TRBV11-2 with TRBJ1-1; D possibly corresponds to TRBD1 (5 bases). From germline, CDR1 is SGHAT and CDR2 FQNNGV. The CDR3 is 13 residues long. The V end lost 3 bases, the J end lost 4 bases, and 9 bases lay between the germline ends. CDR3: CASSFQGSTEAFF. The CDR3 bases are TGTGCCAGCAGCTTCCAGGGCAGCACTGAAGCTTTCTTT.

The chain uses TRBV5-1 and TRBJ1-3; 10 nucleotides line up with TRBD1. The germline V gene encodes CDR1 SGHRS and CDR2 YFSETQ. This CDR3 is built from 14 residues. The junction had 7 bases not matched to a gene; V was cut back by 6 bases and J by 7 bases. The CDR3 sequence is CASTTGTGDNTIYF. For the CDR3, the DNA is TGCGCCAGCACAACCGGGACAGGGGACAACACCATATATTTT.

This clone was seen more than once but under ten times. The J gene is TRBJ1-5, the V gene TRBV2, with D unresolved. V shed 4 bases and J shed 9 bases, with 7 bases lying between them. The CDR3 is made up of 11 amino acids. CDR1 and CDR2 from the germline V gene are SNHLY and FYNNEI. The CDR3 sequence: CASSVSGPQHF. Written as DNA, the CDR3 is TGTGCCAGCAGTGTCTCAGGGCCCCAGCATTTT.

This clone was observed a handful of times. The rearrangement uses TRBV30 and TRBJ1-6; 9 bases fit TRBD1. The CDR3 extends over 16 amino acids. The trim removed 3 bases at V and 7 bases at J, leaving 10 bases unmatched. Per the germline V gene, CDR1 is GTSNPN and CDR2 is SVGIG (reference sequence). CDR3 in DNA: TGTGCCTGGAGCCAAGGGACAGGGTTGCAGAATTCACCCCTCCACTTT. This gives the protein CAWSQGTGLQNSPLHF.

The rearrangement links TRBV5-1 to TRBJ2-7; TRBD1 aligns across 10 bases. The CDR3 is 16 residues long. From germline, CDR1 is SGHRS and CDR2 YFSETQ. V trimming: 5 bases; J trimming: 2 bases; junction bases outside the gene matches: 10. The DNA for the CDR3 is TGCGCCAGCAGGGAGACAACCGGGACAGGGGCCTACGAGCAGTACTTC. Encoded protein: CASRETTGTGAYEQYF.

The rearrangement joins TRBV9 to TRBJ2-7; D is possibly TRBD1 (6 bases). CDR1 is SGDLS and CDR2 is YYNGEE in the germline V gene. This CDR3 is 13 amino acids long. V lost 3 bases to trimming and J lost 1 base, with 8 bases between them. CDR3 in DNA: TGTGCCAGCAGCGGGACAGAGTCCTACGAGCAGTACTTC. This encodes CASSGTESYEQYF.

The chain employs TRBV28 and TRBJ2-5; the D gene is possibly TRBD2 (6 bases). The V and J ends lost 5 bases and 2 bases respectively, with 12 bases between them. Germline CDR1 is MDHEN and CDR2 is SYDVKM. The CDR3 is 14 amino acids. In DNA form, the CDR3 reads TGTGCCAGCAGTCCTGGGGACTTTCAAGAGACCCAGTACTTC. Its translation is CASSPGDFQETQYF.

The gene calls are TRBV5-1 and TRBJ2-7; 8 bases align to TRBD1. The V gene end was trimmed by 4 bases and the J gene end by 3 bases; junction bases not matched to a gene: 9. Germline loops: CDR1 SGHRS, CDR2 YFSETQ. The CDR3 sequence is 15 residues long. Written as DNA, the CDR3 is TGCGCCAGCAGCCTTCTACAGGGGGTTTACTACGAGCAGTACTTC. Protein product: CASSLLQGVYYEQYF.